The clone carrying this T cell receptor (beta chain) has a single count. The sample comes from a study of blood T cell repertoires in COVID-19. The repertoire was sequenced with immunoSEQ multiplex PCR; TCRdb's copy has only in-frame clones and lacks some. The sample contains 270,000 or so clones, around 93% of which appear only once. The source material was PBMCs or T cells enriched from blood (not recorded which). This sequence was found in a man in his forties who had been exposed to COVID-19.

CDR3 nucleotide sequence: TGTGCCAGCAGCATACCGACAGGTGGAAACACCATATATTTT. This gives the protein CASSIPTGGNTIYF. The rearrangement uses TRBV5-4 and TRBJ1-3, with D possibly being TRBD1 (6 bases). This CDR3 has 14 amino acids. Germline V lookup: CDR1 SGHNT, CDR2 YYREEE (reference sequence). Trimming left V 4 bases short and J 3 bases short, with 11 bases between. The variable domain in full, with the rest retrieved from reference TRBV5-4 and TRBJ1-3, is ETGVTQSPTHLIKTRGQQVTLRCSSQSGHNTVSWYQQALGQGPQFIFQYYREEENGRGNFPPRFSGLQFPNYSSELNVNALELDDSALYLCASSIPTGGNTIYFGEGSWLTVV.